Shown below are 26 T cell receptor beta chains from a single sample sequenced in a study of blood T cells in healthy people across ages (dated by TCRdb to between 2014 and 2017). Libraries came from 5' RACE. The run used an Illumina HiSeq 2500. The second PCR ran for roughly 7 to 12 cycles and used a J-beta primer mix along with a sample-barcoded 5' primer. Using fastp at Q25 and MiXCR, TCRdb reprocessed the public reads and kept productive beta chains. Under each unique CDR3 protein, matching rows form one entry showing the most common genes and DNA. A total of hundreds of thousands of distinct CDR3 sequences appear in this sample, roughly half of them only once. Of the sample, approximately 13% falls within the top ten clones. Sequencing used blood. The receptor set was obtained from a woman older than 75 in good health.

The V call is TRBV6-5, the J call TRBJ2-7; 9 nucleotides align to TRBD1. V shed 2 bases, J shed 5 bases, and the junction held 7 bases outside the gene matches. CDR3 length: 15 residues. Germline CDR1 MNHEY, CDR2 SVGAGI. In nucleotides, the CDR3 is TGTGCCAGCAGTTACGCGGGGACAGGGTGGAACGAGCAGTACTTC. This gives the protein CASSYAGTGWNEQYF.

This clonotype was counted many times. The CDR3 loop reads CASSLTPGTEAFF. CDR3 sequence (DNA): TGTGCCAGCAGCTTAACTCCAGGGACTGAAGCTTTCTTT. The chain links TRBV7-3 to TRBJ1-1, with a tentative D call TRBD1 (5 bases). CDR3 length: 13 amino acids. Germline loops: CDR1 SGHTA, CDR2 FQGTGA. Trimming cost V 0 bases and J 5 bases, with 7 bases left between them.

This clonotype was counted ten times or more. This chain joins TRBV27 and TRBJ2-7, with D possibly being TRBD2 (6 bases). CDR3 length equals 13 residues. Germline-derived CDR1 and CDR2 are MNHEY and SMNVEV (reference sequence). V gave up 6 bases and J gave up 4 bases, with 13 bases separating them. CDR3 sequence: CASSTSPFYEQYF. In DNA, the CDR3 is TGTGCCAGCAGCACTAGCCCTTTTTACGAGCAGTACTTC.

This chain uses TRBV6-2 or TRBV6-3 with TRBJ2-7; D is uncertain. The V gene lost 8 bases and the J gene lost 0 bases, with 8 bases spanning the gap. CDR1 and CDR2 (germline): MNHEY, SVGEGT. The CDR3 runs to 12 residues. CDR3 amino acids: CASARSSYEQYF. DNA for the CDR3: TGTGCCAGCGCTAGGAGCTCCTACGAGCAGTACTTC.

The table lists this clonotype with many counts. V is TRBV5-1 and J is TRBJ2-5; D is possibly TRBD1 or TRBD2 (6 bases each). This CDR3 region has 16 residues. V lost 4 bases and J 5 bases, leaving 21 bases between the germline ends. Per germline, CDR1 SGHRS and CDR2 YFSETQ. The CDR3 protein is CASSPLAGGALETQYF. Here the CDR3 DNA reads TGCGCCAGCAGCCCTTTGGCCGGGGGCGCATTGGAGACCCAGTACTTC.

To note about this clonotype: This may be a read error, as it is one base from a much larger clone. The chain links TRBV4-1 to TRBJ2-1, with D uncertain. This CDR3 comprises 13 residues. Trimming shortened V by 2 bases and J by 7 bases, and 9 bases separated the two germline ends. CDR1 and CDR2 from the germline V gene are MGHRA and YSYEKL. The DNA of the CDR3 is TGCGCCAGCAGCCAACAGGCCCAGAATGAGCAGTTCTTC. It is translated as CASSQQAQNEQFF.

The chain combines TRBV20-1 with TRBJ2-7; D possibly corresponds to TRBD2 (6 bases). Germline V CDR1 and CDR2: DFQATT, SNEGSKA (reference sequence). The CDR3 is 15 amino acids. V was pared by 5 bases and J by 0 bases, with 17 bases between. CDR3 region: CSACHGGVDSYEQYF. For the CDR3, the DNA is TGCAGTGCTTGCCACGGGGGTGTAGACTCCTACGAGCAGTACTTC.

This clonotype was picked up many times. A much larger clone lies one base from this, so it may be a read error. The chain has TRBV5-1 and TRBJ1-2; D uncertain. The CDR3 sequence is 13 residues long. Germline CDR1 SGHRS, CDR2 YFSETQ. The germline V and J ends were trimmed by 3 bases and 6 bases, with 12 bases remaining between them. The DNA for the CDR3 is TGCGCCAGCAGCTGGGCCGAGGGAGATGGCTACACCTTC. Its translation: CASSWAEGDGYTF.

This sequence joins TRBV7-2 and TRBJ2-1; no definite D call. The CDR3 runs to 16 residues. Germline V gives CDR1 SGHTA, CDR2 FQGNSA. The V gene lost 0 bases and the J gene lost 0 bases, with 9 bases spanning the gap. The CDR3 reads CASSLAGIISYNEQFF. CDR3 coding DNA: TGTGCCAGCAGCTTAGCCGGAATCATCTCCTACAATGAGCAGTTCTTC. The full variable domain, rest sourced from reference TRBV7-2 and TRBJ2-1, is GAGVSQSPSNKVTEKGKDVELRCDPISGHTALYWYRQSLGQGLEFLIYFQGNSAPDKSGLPSDRFSAERTGGSVSTLTIQRTQQEDSAVYLCASSLAGIISYNEQFFGPGTRLTVL.

The rearrangement joins TRBV29-1 to TRBJ2-2, with D possibly TRBD1 on 6 matching bases. Germline CDR1 and CDR2: SQVTM and ANQGSEA. The CDR3 covers 16 residues. V was cut by 6 bases and J by 0 bases, with 17 bases left in between. The CDR3 sequence: CSVLDHRATNTGELFF. In DNA form, the CDR3 reads TGCAGCGTCCTGGACCACAGGGCAACGAACACCGGGGAGCTGTTTTTT.

Notes on this clonotype: One end of the junction is discordant with germline, which a read error may explain. The chain recombines TRBV7-2 with TRBJ2-2; unclear D gene. The CDR3 covers 16 residues. CDR1 is SGHTA and CDR2 is FQGNSA in the germline V gene. Here the CDR3 reads CASSSLMGSKTGELFF. As DNA, the CDR3 is TGTGCCAGCAGCTCCCTGATGGGTTCGAAGACCGGGGAGCTGTTTTTT. The entire variable domain, with the rest obtained from reference TRBV7-2 and TRBJ2-2, is as follows: GAGVSQSPSNKVTEKGKDVELRCDPISGHTALYWYRQSLGQGLEFLIYFQGNSAPDKSGLPSDRFSAERTGGSVSTLTIQRTQQEDSAVYLCASSSLMGSKTGELFFGEGSRLTVL.

This clonotype was detected ten times or more. The chain uses TRBV29-1 and TRBJ2-3; the D call may be TRBD1 or TRBD2 (5 bases each). The CDR3 is 15 amino acids. The ends were cut back, 1 base at V and 0 bases at J, with 11 bases in the middle. Looked up from germline, CDR1 is SQVTM and CDR2 is ANQGSEA. For the CDR3, the DNA is TGCAGCGTTGAAGCCGGGACCCGAAGCACAGATACGCAGTATTTT. Translating gives CSVEAGTRSTDTQYF.

This clonotype was seen ten or more times. The J gene is TRBJ1-2, the V gene TRBV4-1, with 10 bases matching TRBD1. J gave up 2 bases and V 2 bases, and 8 bases lay outside the gene matches. This CDR3 comprises 17 residues. Per germline, CDR1 MGHRA and CDR2 YSYEKL. CDR3 loop: CASSQRTGGYDNYGYTF. The CDR3 coding sequence is TGCGCCAGCAGCCAAAGGACAGGGGGATATGACAACTATGGCTACACCTTC.

This chain joins TRBV6-1 and TRBJ1-2; possibly TRBD1 for D (5 bases). The CDR3 runs 13 residues. CDR1 is MNHNS and CDR2 is SASEGT in the germline V gene. The V end lost 4 bases, the J end lost 0 bases, and 6 bases lay between the germline ends. In DNA form, the CDR3 reads TGTGCCAGCAGTGGACAGCCTAACTATGGCTACACCTTC. Translation gives CASSGQPNYGYTF.

V gene TRBV15 combines with J gene TRBJ2-7; 9 bases line up with TRBD1. Near its end, the DNA agrees better with TRBJ2-4, so the J call may be wrong. This CDR3 has 15 residues. The germline V gene encodes CDR1 LNHNV and CDR2 YYDKDF (reference sequence). The chain's CDR3 is CATSRDRTGAHIQYF. The CDR3, as DNA: TGTGCCACCAGCAGAGACAGGACAGGGGCACACATTCAGTACTTC.

This clonotype has ten or more counts. This rearrangement joins TRBV9 to TRBJ2-7; D is perhaps TRBD2 (5 bases). V lost 0 bases to trimming and J lost 7 bases, with 11 bases between them. The germline CDR1 and CDR2 sequences are SGDLS and YYNGEE. This CDR3 contains 13 residues. CDR3 region: CASSVGGFGEQYF. The DNA for the CDR3 is TGTGCCAGCAGCGTAGGAGGGTTCGGGGAGCAGTACTTC.

Turning to this clonotype: Since a much larger clone is just one base distant, this may be a read error. This chain links TRBV24-1 with TRBJ2-7; tentatively, D is TRBD2 (6 bases). The ends were cut back, 6 bases at V and 7 bases at J, with 21 bases in the middle. Germline CDR1 and CDR2: KGHDR and SFDVKD. This CDR3 has 15 amino acids. The CDR3 DNA is TGTGCCACCAGTCTTGCGGGGTACTCCTACAATGAGCAGTACTTC. Translating it yields CATSLAGYSYNEQYF.

Concerning this clonotype: A much more abundant neighbour one base away suggests this may be a read error. The V gene is TRBV28, the J gene TRBJ2-4; no reliable D call. The assigned J gene may be wrong: the sequence end matches TRBJ2-7 better. CDR1 MDHEN and CDR2 SYDVKM come from the germline V gene. The CDR3 runs 12 residues. CDR3 amino acids: CASRLIRYEQYF. The CDR3 nucleotides read TGTGCCAGCAGGTTAATTCGCTACGAGCAGTACTTC.

A remark on this clonotype: A much larger clone differs by one base, so this may be a read error. The chain is built from TRBV9 and TRBJ2-2; D is undetermined. This CDR3 is 16 amino acids long. Germline assignment: CDR1 SGDLS and CDR2 YYNGEE. The CDR3 spells CASGVDPNLNTGELFF. CDR3 sequence (DNA): TGTGCCAGCGGCGTAGACCCTAATCTGAACACCGGGGAGCTGTTTTTT.

V usage is TRBV12-3 or TRBV12-4 and J usage is TRBJ2-1, with a weak D call TRBD2 (5 bases). CDR3 length: 13 residues. V was clipped by 5 bases and J by 7 bases, with 12 bases between them. The CDR3 nucleotides are TGTGCCAGCAGTGGAGAGGGAGCGAATGAGCAGTTCTTC. Amino acid sequence: CASSGEGANEQFF.

The sample holds a few counts of this clonotype. A much larger clone differs by one base, so this may be a read error. The J gene is TRBJ2-7, the V gene TRBV5-5, with D uncertain. There are 13 residues in the CDR3. Germline CDR1 is SGHKS and CDR2 is YYEKEE (reference sequence). Trimming removed 0 bases at V and 7 bases at J, with 11 bases between. The CDR3 reads CASSLERLREQYF. CDR3 in DNA: TGTGCCAGCAGCTTGGAGAGGCTAAGGGAGCAGTACTTC.

The rearrangement links TRBV5-6 to TRBJ2-7; D might be TRBD2 (6 bases). The J call may not be correct, given that the DNA end is closer to TRBJ2-4. CDR3 size: 14 residues. The germline CDR1 and CDR2 sequences are SGHDT and YYEEEE. The CDR3 nucleotides are TGTGCCAGCAGCCCGACGGGAGCGCCCAACATTCAGTACTTC. Its translation: CASSPTGAPNIQYF.

The CDR3 is CASSLSGLPNEQFF. In DNA, the CDR3 is TGTGCCAGCAGCCTTTCTGGACTCCCCAATGAGCAGTTCTTC. The rearrangement joins TRBV9 to TRBJ2-1, with D tentatively TRBD2 (5 bases). The CDR3 runs to 14 residues. V was clipped by 4 bases and J by 6 bases, with 14 bases between them. Germline V CDR1 and CDR2: SGDLS, YYNGEE.

The genes are TRBV18 and TRBJ2-7; D not resolved. The CDR3 is 15 residues long. CDR1 is KGHSH, CDR2 LQKENI, per germline. V lost 3 bases and J 0 bases, leaving 12 bases between the germline ends. The CDR3 is CASSPTDGISYEQYF. In DNA form, the CDR3 reads TGTGCCAGCTCACCTACCGACGGCATCTCCTACGAGCAGTACTTC.

The V gene is TRBV12-3 or TRBV12-4, the J gene TRBJ2-2; TRBD2 matches 11 bases. CDR3 length equals 16 residues. V shed 6 bases and J 6 bases; nucleotides not matched to a gene: 9. Written as DNA, the CDR3 is TGTGCCAGCAGAATGGGACTAGCGGAAACCCCCGGGGAGCTGTTTTTT. Amino acids: CASRMGLAETPGELFF.

The chain links TRBV10-3 to TRBJ2-2, with D unresolved. The CDR3 runs 12 residues. The germline CDR1 and CDR2 sequences are ENHRY and SYGVKD. V lost 6 bases and J lost 4, with 6 bases in between. The CDR3: CAISPATGELFF. The DNA of the CDR3 is TGTGCCATCAGCCCCGCCACCGGGGAGCTGTTTTTT.